Below, 30 T cell receptor beta chains from the same sample are listed, as sequenced in a study of CD8 T cells in ankylosing spondylitis. Overall study results and limits: A motif of fewer than ten highly homologous TCR beta variants was seen as apparently characteristic of ankylosing spondylitis blood.

TCRdb recomputed calls from the 5' RACE reads with MiXCR, one row per CDR3 protein. The repertoire holds roughly 90,000 distinct CDR3 sequences, roughly 9% seen once, with over 25% in the top ten. Their target antigens are unknown. What was sequenced was blood, either unsorted or a sorted T cell fraction (not recorded which). The receptors originated from a male donor with ankylosing spondylitis.

CDR3 sequence: CASSSGTSQYEQFF. CDR3 nucleotides: TGTGCCAGTAGTAGTGGGACTAGTCAGTATGAGCAGTTCTTC. V and J are TRBV19 and TRBJ2-1; 8 bases agree with TRBD2. The germline V gene has CDR1 LNHDA and CDR2 SQIVND (reference sequence). Germline trimming cut 4 bases from V and 8 bases from J; bases unmatched to any gene: 7. CDR3 length equals 14 residues. The full variable domain, completed using reference TRBV19 and TRBJ2-1, is DGGITQSPKYLFRKEGQNVTLSCEQNLNHDAMYWYRQDPGQGLRLIYYSQIVNDFQKGDIAEGYSVSREKKESFPLTVTSAQKNPTAFYLCASSSGTSQYEQFFGPGTRLTVL.

This clonotype was seen ten or more times. CDR3 DNA: TGTGCCAGCAGCCAAGAGGTAGCGGGGCCGTTAGTAGAGCAGTACTTC. Translated: CASSQEVAGPLVEQYF. The chain recombines TRBV3-1 with TRBJ2-7; TRBD2 matches 8 bases. J lost 7 bases, V lost 0 bases, and 11 bases had no gene match. The CDR3 is 16 residues long. The germline CDR1 and CDR2 sequences are LGHDT and YNNKEL (reference sequence).

The chain joins TRBV2 to TRBJ2-7; TRBD1 matches at 8 bases. Germline trimming cut 6 bases from V and 2 bases from J; bases unmatched to any gene: 3. The CDR3 runs 13 residues. Germline CDR1 SNHLY, CDR2 FYNNEI. CDR3 bases: TGTGCCAGCAGCGACAGGGGTACCTACGAGCAGTACGTC. As protein: CASSDRGTYEQYV.

This clonotype was recorded many times. This chain connects TRBV12-3 or TRBV12-4 to TRBJ1-6; the D is unclear. V shed 3 bases and J shed 0 bases, with 9 bases lying between them. The CDR3 spans 16 residues. CDR3 in amino acids: CASSLGRSSYNSPLHF. CDR3 sequence (DNA): TGTGCCAGCAGTTTGGGCAGGAGCTCCTATAATTCACCCCTCCACTTT.

This clonotype was seen at least ten times. The rearrangement uses TRBV12-3 or TRBV12-4 and TRBJ2-1; D not certain. This CDR3 comprises 14 residues. V lost 5 bases and J lost 6, with 14 bases in between. The DNA of the CDR3 is TGTGCCAGCAGTCAAGCCGGGCCCTCCAATGAGCAGTTCTTC. This gives the protein CASSQAGPSNEQFF.

The table lists this clonotype with many counts. The chain carries TRBV21-1 and TRBJ2-7; the DNA was not compared with TRBD1, the D call given in the table. TRBV21-1 is classified as a pseudogene. This CDR3 comprises 16 residues. CDR3 in amino acids: CASSKAPDRGAYEQYV. CDR3 in DNA: TGTGCCAGCAGCAAAGCCCCCGACAGGGGAGCCTACGAGCAGTACGTC.

The table lists this clonotype with many counts. The chain links TRBV11-2 to TRBJ2-3, with unresolved D. The V end was cut by 4 bases, the J end by 1 base, with 6 bases between. The length of the CDR3 is 13 residues. Per the germline V gene, CDR1 is SGHAT and CDR2 is FQNNGV. The CDR3 region has the DNA TGTGCCAGCAGCTGGGAACGCACAGATACGCAGTATTTT. The encoded protein is CASSWERTDTQYF.

This sequence joins TRBV11-2 and TRBJ2-1; no clear D gene. The CDR3 spans 12 residues. The V gene lost 1 base and the J gene lost 7 bases, with 5 bases spanning the gap. CDR1 is SGHAT and CDR2 is FQNNGV in the germline V gene. The CDR3 sequence is CASSLASNEQFF. The CDR3 nucleotides read TGTGCCAGCAGCTTAGCCTCAAATGAGCAGTTCTTC.

This clonotype has ten or more counts. The chain uses TRBV7-8 and TRBJ2-7; 10 bases match TRBD1. The germline V gene has CDR1 SGHVS and CDR2 FQNEAQ. V shed 5 bases and J 2 bases; nucleotides not matched to a gene: 3. CDR3 length equals 14 residues. CDR3 region: CASSPGQGPYEQYV. CDR3 DNA sequence: TGTGCCAGCAGCCCGGGACAGGGGCCCTACGAGCAGTACGTC.

This clonotype has at least ten counts. The chain recombines TRBV12-3 or TRBV12-4 with TRBJ2-3, with unresolved D. Trimming removed 8 bases from V and 2 bases from J, with 14 bases in between. The CDR3 runs to 14 residues. CDR3 loop: CASVPDASTDTQYF. In DNA, the CDR3 is TGTGCCAGCGTCCCTGATGCTTCCACAGATACGCAGTATTTT.

This clonotype was detected many times. The chain combines TRBV12-3 or TRBV12-4 with TRBJ1-5; D unclear. V lost 4 bases, J lost 9 bases, and 13 bases lay in between. The CDR3 spans 13 residues. CDR3 nucleotides: TGTGCCAGCAGTTCTATACTGATCGGGCCCCAGCATTTT. It encodes CASSSILIGPQHF.

This clonotype was seen a handful of times. The gene calls are TRBV13 and TRBJ2-5; no clear D gene. Trimming removed 0 bases at V and 2 bases at J, with 10 bases between. The germline V gene encodes CDR1 PRHDT and CDR2 FYEKMQ (reference sequence). The CDR3 has 15 amino acids. The CDR3 is CASSLGPASQETQYF. The CDR3 DNA sequence: TGTGCCAGCAGCTTAGGCCCAGCTTCACAAGAGACCCAGTACTTC. The whole variable domain, filled in from reference TRBV13 and TRBJ2-5, reads AAGVIQSPRHLIKEKRETATLKCYPIPRHDTVYWYQQGPGQDPQFLISFYEKMQSDKGSIPDRFSAQQFSDYHSELNMSSLELGDSALYFCASSLGPASQETQYFGPGTRLLVL.

In its sample, this clonotype was seen a few times. The chain uses TRBV11-2 and TRBJ2-5; 8 positions match TRBD2. CDR3 length: 15 amino acids. Looked up from germline, CDR1 is SGHAT and CDR2 is FQNNGV. The CDR3 region has the DNA TGTGCGACCTTGGTGCTAGCGGGTCCCCAAGAGACCCAGTACTTC. Translation gives CATLVLAGPQETQYF.

CDR3 protein: CATSTPRTDTQYF. The CDR3 DNA follows: TGTGCCACCAGCACCCCTAGGACGGATACGCAGTATTTT. The chain couples TRBV15 to TRBJ2-3; D remains ambiguous. CDR3 size: 13 residues. V was shortened by 4 bases and J by 6 bases, with 11 bases between the two germline ends. CDR1 is LNHNV and CDR2 is YYDKDF in the germline V gene (reference sequence).

The sample holds many counts of this clonotype. This chain uses TRBV7-2 with TRBJ2-2; D is ambiguous. This CDR3 region has 14 residues. V shed 1 base and J shed 3 bases, with 6 bases lying between them. Germline V lookup: CDR1 SGHTA, CDR2 FQGNSA. In DNA, the CDR3 is TGTGCCAGCAGCTTAGGTAGCTACACCGGGGAGCTGTTTTTT. Translating it yields CASSLGSYTGELFF.

The chain combines TRBV18 with TRBJ2-7; 14 positions agree with TRBD2. Germline V gives CDR1 KGHSH, CDR2 LQKENI. CDR3 length equals 15 residues. V shed 6 bases, J shed 13 bases, and the junction held 14 bases outside the gene matches. CDR3 residues: CASSPGTSGSYELYF. The CDR3 nucleotides read TGTGCCAGCTCGCCGGGGACTAGCGGGAGCTACGAGCTTTACTTC.

This clonotype occurred a few times. The V call is TRBV20-1, the J call TRBJ2-5; TRBD2 matches 9 bases. The CDR3 sequence is 14 residues long. Trimming took 3 bases from V and 5 from J; bases not matched to a gene: 7. CDR1 and CDR2 from the germline V gene are DFQATT and SNEGSKA (reference sequence). As DNA, the CDR3 is TGCAGTGCTAGGCGGCTAGCGGGATGGGAGACCCAGTACTTC. It translates to CSARRLAGWETQYF.

V is TRBV11-1 and J is TRBJ1-2; D ambiguous. There are 13 residues in the CDR3. Deletions cut 1 base from V and 4 bases from J, with 7 bases between. Germline V gene sequence: CDR1 SGHAT, CDR2 FQDESV (reference sequence). CDR3 nucleotides: TGTGCCAGCAGCTTAGACGGGCTCTATGGCTACACCTTC. Translation: CASSLDGLYGYTF.

This clonotype was seen at least ten times. The genes are TRBV7-8 and TRBJ2-5; D gene ambiguous. Germline-derived CDR1 and CDR2 are SGHVS and FQNEAQ. The CDR3 sequence is 12 residues long. Trimming removed 2 bases at V and 1 base at J, with 2 bases between. The CDR3, as DNA: TGTGCCAGCAGCTTAACCCAAGAGACCCAGTACTTC. As protein: CASSLTQETQYF.

This clonotype was seen at least ten times. This chain uses TRBV7-9 with TRBJ2-3; D remains unclear. The ends were cut back, 5 bases at V and 4 bases at J, with 22 bases in the middle. Germline loops: CDR1 SEHNR, CDR2 FQNEAQ (reference sequence). This CDR3 has 17 amino acids. Here the CDR3 reads CASSLRGGDRPADTQYF. CDR3 sequence (DNA): TGTGCCAGCAGCCTAAGAGGTGGCGACCGGCCCGCAGATACGCAGTATTTT.

This clonotype came up a few times. This chain joins TRBV24-1 and TRBJ2-3; TRBD2 agrees at 12 bases. V lost 2 bases, J lost 5 bases, and 10 bases stayed unmatched. CDR1 KGHDR and CDR2 SFDVKD come from the germline V gene. The CDR3 is 18 amino acids. CDR3 sequence (DNA): TGTGCCACCAGTGATTCCACTAGCGGGAGGAGTATTGTAGATACGCAGTATTTT. It encodes CATSDSTSGRSIVDTQYF.

This clonotype was detected a few times. The chain employs TRBV11-2 and TRBJ2-7; TRBD1 or TRBD2 may be the D gene (5 bases each). Per germline, CDR1 SGHAT and CDR2 FQNNGV. V lost 5 bases and J lost 1, with 12 bases in between. CDR3 size: 14 residues. The CDR3 sequence: CASSPGPYSYEQYF. The CDR3 DNA reads as TGTGCCAGCAGCCCGGGACCATATTCCTACGAGCAGTACTTC.

At least ten counts were recorded for this clonotype. The chain has TRBV3-1 and TRBJ2-5; 8 bases agree with TRBD1. The CDR3 totals 17 residues. V gave up 3 bases and J gave up 2 bases; unmatched junction bases: 11. CDR1 and CDR2 (germline): LGHDT, YNNKEL (reference sequence). CDR3 sequence reads: CASSHRNRDRRQETQYF. Written as DNA, the CDR3 is TGTGCCAGCAGCCACCGGAATAGGGACAGGCGGCAAGAGACCCAGTACTTC.

This clonotype was recorded at least ten times. J is TRBJ2-3 and V is TRBV7-8; D gene ambiguous. Per germline, CDR1 SGHVS and CDR2 FQNEAQ. This CDR3 spans 12 amino acids. With 4 bases removed from V and 6 bases from J, the gap between germline ends came to 8 bases. In nucleotides, the CDR3 is TGTGCCAGCAGCTACCCGGCGGATACGCAGTATTTT. It codes for CASSYPADTQYF. Supplemented by reference TRBV7-8 and TRBJ2-3, the full variable domain reads GAGVSQSPRYKVAKRGQDVALRCDPISGHVSLFWYQQALGQGPEFLTYFQNEAQLDKSGLPSDRFFAERPEGSVSTLKIQRTQQEDSAVYLCASSYPADTQYFGPGTRLTVL.

At least ten counts were recorded for this clonotype. This sequence joins TRBV7-9 and TRBJ2-4; weak D call: TRBD2 (7 bases). The CDR3 is made up of 15 amino acids. Germline CDR1 reads SEHNR; CDR2 reads FQNEAQ (reference sequence). V lost 5 bases, J lost 2 bases, and 13 bases lay in between. The CDR3 DNA reads TGTGCCAGCAGCCCTAGGGGGGGAACCAAAAACATTCAGTACTTC. Translated: CASSPRGGTKNIQYF.

The chain couples TRBV3-1 to TRBJ2-5; no reliable D call. The V end was cut by 4 bases, the J end by 1 base, with 13 bases between. The length of the CDR3 is 15 residues. Germline loops: CDR1 LGHDT, CDR2 YNNKEL (reference sequence). In DNA form, the CDR3 reads TGTGCCAGCAGCCTCGGTAAGGGCATCCAAGAGACCCAGTACTTC. Protein sequence: CASSLGKGIQETQYF.

This clonotype was observed a handful of times. This chain links TRBV7-9 with TRBJ2-5, with D maybe TRBD2 (6 bases). The CDR3 has 14 amino acids. Germline assignment: CDR1 SEHNR and CDR2 FQNEAQ (reference sequence). Trimming removed 1 base from V and 5 bases from J, with 11 bases in between. The CDR3 DNA follows: TGTGCCAGCAGCTTAGTGGGGGGAGCGGAGACCCAGTACTTC. Amino acid sequence: CASSLVGGAETQYF.

This clonotype was observed a handful of times. The chain recombines TRBV15 with TRBJ1-1; possible D gene TRBD1, 5 bases. The CDR3 has 14 residues. Germline values: CDR1 LNHNV, CDR2 YYDKDF (reference sequence). Trimming took 1 base from V and 1 from J, leaving 7 bases between them. The CDR3 coding sequence is TGTGCCACCAGCAGAGGAGGGGAGAACACTGAAGCTTTCTTT. Its protein is CATSRGGENTEAFF.

This rearrangement joins TRBV20-1 to TRBJ1-2; no clear D. CDR1 DFQATT and CDR2 SNEGSKA come from the germline V gene (reference sequence). V shed 1 base and J shed 5 bases, with 2 bases lying between them. The CDR3 covers 10 residues. The CDR3 loop is CSARGYGYTF. CDR3 DNA: TGCAGTGCTAGAGGATATGGCTACACCTTC.

In this sample, this clonotype turned up a few times. This chain links TRBV27 with TRBJ1-5, with a weak D call TRBD1 (5 bases). Germline-derived CDR1 and CDR2 are MNHEY and SMNVEV (reference sequence). The CDR3 extends over 14 amino acids. Trimming pared 1 base from V and 4 bases from J, leaving 8 bases between. The CDR3 here is CASSLFAGNQPQHF. CDR3 in DNA: TGTGCCAGCAGTTTATTCGCAGGGAATCAGCCCCAGCATTTT.